The 4 T cell receptor beta chains given below trace back to one sample, sequenced in a study of blood T cell repertoires in COVID-19. Sequencing was performed with immunoSEQ multiplex PCR; in TCRdb, only in-frame clones are kept and a portion is missing. The sample lists under 250,000 clones; 65% to 85% were seen once. Input material: peripheral blood. The receptors shown here come from a woman in her twenties or thirties who had recovered from COVID-19.

The chain carries TRBV4-1 and TRBJ2-7; possible D gene TRBD1, 6 bases. The germline V and J ends were trimmed by 3 bases and 4 bases, with 10 bases remaining between them. The CDR3 runs to 13 residues. In germline, CDR1 is MGHRA, CDR2 YSYEKL. Written as DNA, the CDR3 is TGCGCCAGCAGCCAGCAGACAGGATACGAGCAGTACTTC. Residues: CASSQQTGYEQYF.

The chain is built from TRBV6-5 and TRBJ1-2, with no clear D. CDR1 is MNHEY, CDR2 SVGAGI, per germline. With 6 bases removed from V and 4 bases from J, the gap between germline ends came to 12 bases. This CDR3 has 13 residues. CDR3 DNA sequence: TGTGCCAGCAGCCCGACAAGATCCTATGGCTACACCTTC. It codes for CASSPTRSYGYTF.

The genes are TRBV7-3 and TRBJ2-1, with D tentatively TRBD2 (6 bases). CDR1 and CDR2 from the germline V gene are SGHTA and FQGTGA. This CDR3 spans 13 amino acids. Between the trimmed V and J ends, which lost 5 bases and 9 bases, there was a span of 14 bases. The CDR3 loop is CASSPTSSPEQFF. CDR3 sequence (DNA): TGTGCCAGCAGCCCCACTAGCTCCCCTGAGCAGTTCTTC.

The gene calls are TRBV11-3 and TRBJ2-1; D is ambiguous. V was clipped by 1 base and J by 3 bases, with 10 bases between them. The CDR3 extends over 15 amino acids. The germline CDR1 and CDR2 sequences are SGHNT and YENEEA. DNA for the CDR3: TGTGCCAGCAGCTTAGGACAATACAACTACAATGAGCAGTTCTTC. This sequence encodes CASSLGQYNYNEQFF.